These T cell receptor beta chains were read from a single sample in a study of graft-versus-host responses after intestinal transplantation. Their target antigens are unknown. Only in-frame clones appear in the TCRdb table, and some are missing; sequencing was by immunoSEQ multiplex PCR. The sample shows tens of thousands of clones, roughly 90% of them seen only once. The sequencing here drew on unstimulated CD8+ T cells sorted from spleen or lymph node cells, taken before intestinal transplant. All receptors come from a human donor who received an intestinal transplant. Each CDR3 is given with its conserved first and last residue. Each record gives: J gene, clone size, V gene, D gene, CDR3 DNA, CDR3 protein. The D gene is left open where the match is weak. The size field is filled for only some rows; it gives once, few, many or a size class.

>TRBJ1-1|-|TRBV5-1|-
TGCGCCAGCAGCTCGCCCGGGGACACTGAAGCTTTCTTT
CASSSPGDTEAFF
>TRBJ2-5|-|TRBV7-8|TRBD2
TGTGCCAGCAGCACGCGGGTAGCGGGGGCGGTGGAGACCCAGTACTTC
CASSTRVAGAVETQYF
>TRBJ2-3|-|TRBV30|TRBD2
TGTGCCTGGACGGGACTAAAATCCGGGACTAGCGGGTGGGATACGCAGTATTTT
CAWTGLKSGTSGWDTQYF
>TRBJ2-1|-|TRBV6-1|-
TGTGCCAGCAGTGAACCGCGGAGAGGGAGCTACAATGAGCAGTTCTTC
CASSEPRRGSYNEQFF
>TRBJ2-3|once|TRBV5-8|-
TGTGCCAGCAGCTTGGATCCAGCGGGGGAGTCAGGGGGGGCAGATACGCAGTATTTT
CASSLDPAGESGGADTQYF
>TRBJ2-5|-|TRBV20-1|-
TGCAGTGCCGGAGAGACCCAGTACTTC
CSAGETQYF
>TRBJ2-2|-|TRBV27|TRBD1
TGTGCCAGCAGTCCGGGACAGGGGTCCGGGGAGCTGTTTTTT
CASSPGQGSGELFF
>TRBJ1-4|once|TRBV27|-
TGTGCCAGCAGTCCCTCGGACAGAGAGACTAATGAAAAACTGTTTTTT
CASSPSDRETNEKLFF
>TRBJ1-6|few|TRBV5-1|TRBD1
TGCGCCAGCAGCGCGGACAGGGAAATTTCACCCCTCCACTTT
CASSADREISPLHF
>TRBJ2-2|-|TRBV7-7|TRBD1
TGTGCTAGCAGCTTAGGACAGGGATCCGGGGAGCTGTTTTTT
CASSLGQGSGELFF
>TRBJ2-3|-|TRBV5-1|-
TGCGCCAGCAGCTTAAGGGGGGGCCCAGATACGCAGTATTTT
CASSLRGGPDTQYF
>TRBJ2-3|-|TRBV6-4|-
TGTGCCAGCAGTGAGAAACAGGGAGGCACAGATACGCAGTATTTT
CASSEKQGGTDTQYF
>TRBJ2-1|-|TRBV4-1|-
TGCGCCAGCAGCCAAGAATTCGGCGGGGATGAGCAGTTCTTC
CASSQEFGGDEQFF
>TRBJ2-1|-|TRBV4-2|-
TGTGCCAGCAGCCAAGAGGATGAAGGGGGGGCGGGGGAGCAGTTCTTC
CASSQEDEGGAGEQFF
>TRBJ2-5|-|TRBV7-8|TRBD1
TGTGCCAGCAGCTTCGTACGGCCGATAAGACAGGGGCAAGAGACCCAGTACTTC
CASSFVRPIRQGQETQYF
>TRBJ1-5|few|TRBV6-4|TRBD1
TGTGCCAGCAGTGACGGACAGGGGGGACAGCCCCAGCATTTT
CASSDGQGGQPQHF
>TRBJ2-1|-|TRBV5-1|TRBD2
TGCGCCAGCAGCTACGGGGGGGACTCCGCCTATGAGCAGTTCTTC
CASSYGGDSAYEQFF
>TRBJ1-6|-|TRBV7-6|-
TGTGCCAGCAGCTTTCCGTCAAAGGGAGGGGATAATTCACCCCTCCACTTT
CASSFPSKGGDNSPLHF
>TRBJ2-7|-|TRBV6-5|TRBD2
TGTGCCAGCAGTTATTCCGGGACTAGCTCAACCTACGAGCAGTACTTC
CASSYSGTSSTYEQYF
>TRBJ2-7|-|TRBV28|-
TGTGCCAGCAGTTTATCTGATAGCGGACCACGGGGCGAGCAGTACTTC
CASSLSDSGPRGEQYF
>TRBJ2-1|-|TRBV7-2|TRBD2
TGTGCCAGCAGCTTTTTCGGACTAGCGAGCTCCTACAATGAGCAGTTCTTC
CASSFFGLASSYNEQFF
>TRBJ2-1|-|TRBV5-6|-
TGTGCCAGCAGCTTAAGTGGCGAGCAGTTCTTC
CASSLSGEQFF
>TRBJ1-1|-|TRBV4-1|TRBD1
TGCGCCAGCAGCCACGACAGGGTTAACACTGAAGCTTTCTTT
CASSHDRVNTEAFF
>TRBJ2-1|-|TRBV9|-
TGTGCCAGCAGCGTAGACCCTTCCGGGGGGCGGTACAATGAGCAGTTCTTC
CASSVDPSGGRYNEQFF
>TRBJ1-2|-|TRBV6-6|-
TGTGCCAGCAGTTACTCCCCGGGGGGATTGGATGGCTACACCTTC
CASSYSPGGLDGYTF
>TRBJ1-5|once|TRBV15|TRBD1
TGTGCCACCAGCAGAGTCGGGAGGGGGCATAGCAATCAGCCCCAGCATTTT
CATSRVGRGHSNQPQHF
>TRBJ2-5|-|TRBV4-2|TRBD2
TGTGCCAGCAGCCAAGATGGTAGCGGGTACCAAGAGACCCAGTACTTC
CASSQDGSGYQETQYF
>TRBJ2-5|once|TRBV6-1|-
TGTGCCAGCAGTGAAGGAGGCCTCTCTCTGGAGACCCAGTACTTC
CASSEGGLSLETQYF
>TRBJ2-3|-|TRBV19|-
TGTGCCAGTAGTATTGCAGGGGCGGCAGATACGCAGTATTTT
CASSIAGAADTQYF
>TRBJ2-1|-|TRBV18|TRBD1
TGTGCCAGCTCACCACCGGGGGGACAGGGATACAATGAGCAGTTCTTC
CASSPPGGQGYNEQFF
>TRBJ2-1|-|TRBV9|TRBD1
TGTGCCAGCAGCCTTCGGGACAGGGTAATCAATGAGCAGTTCTTC
CASSLRDRVINEQFF
>TRBJ2-1|-|TRBV14|TRBD2
TGTGCCAGCAGCCAAGAGGCGCTAGCGGGAGACCAAGTATCCTACAATGAGCAGTTCTTC
CASSQEALAGDQVSYNEQFF
>TRBJ2-3|-|TRBV28|-
TGTGCCAGCAGTTTGGCCGATAGCACAGATACGCAGTATTTT
CASSLADSTDTQYF
>TRBJ2-4|-|TRBV27|TRBD1
TGTGCCAGCAGGGGTAAACAGGGGAAAAACATTCAGTACTTC
CASRGKQGKNIQYF
>TRBJ1-5|once|TRBV28|-
TGTGCCAGTCATCGATCGGGGGTAGGTCAGCCCCAGCATTTT
CASHRSGVGQPQHF
>TRBJ1-5|few|TRBV28|-
TGTGCCAGCAGGGCCGGGTCCCAGCCCCAGCATTTT
CASRAGSQPQHF
>TRBJ2-5|once|TRBV5-5|-
TGTGCCAGCAGCCTCTTGACAGCCCAAGAGACCCAGTACTTC
CASSLLTAQETQYF
>TRBJ2-4|-|TRBV19|-
TGTGCCAGTAGTTCTTCCCGACTAATTGGCGAGGACATTCAGTACTTC
CASSSSRLIGEDIQYF
>TRBJ2-5|-|TRBV6-5|TRBD1
TGTGCCAGCAGTCCCGGGACAGGGCAAGAGACCCAGTACTTC
CASSPGTGQETQYF
>TRBJ2-3|-|TRBV2|TRBD1
TGTGCCAGCAGTACCGGGACAGGTCGTCCAGATACGCAGTATTTT
CASSTGTGRPDTQYF
>TRBJ2-7|-|TRBV11-2|-
TGTGCCAGCAGCCGACCGTGGGGGGCCTACGAGCAGTACTTC
CASSRPWGAYEQYF
>TRBJ2-3|-|TRBV7-3|TRBD1
TGTGCCAGCAGCTTACAGGCACAGGGGTTGACAGATACGCAGTATTTT
CASSLQAQGLTDTQYF
>TRBJ1-2|-|TRBV11-2|-
TGTGCCAGCAGTTTTCCAACAGGACAGTCTGGAGGCTACACCTTC
CASSFPTGQSGGYTF
>TRBJ2-2|-|TRBV5-1|TRBD1
TGCGCCAGCAGCCCCTGGGACAGCACCGGGGAGCTGTTTTTT
CASSPWDSTGELFF
>TRBJ1-4|-|TRBV6-1|TRBD1
TGTGCCAGCAGGGGGGACAGGTTGGTCGAAAAACTGTTTTTT
CASRGDRLVEKLFF
>TRBJ2-3|-|TRBV10-1|TRBD2
TGCGCCAGCAGTGATGGAGCGGGAGCCACAGATACGCAGTATTTT
CASSDGAGATDTQYF
>TRBJ1-2|-|TRBV7-9|-
TGTGCCAGCAGCTTAGCGGTACAGGGAAATGACTATGGCTACACCTTC
CASSLAVQGNDYGYTF
>TRBJ2-2|-|TRBV5-1|TRBD2
TGCGCCAGCAGCTTCCAGCAGGGACTAGCGGAGATCCGAACCGGGGAGCTGTTTTTT
CASSFQQGLAEIRTGELFF
>TRBJ2-7|once|TRBV4-1|TRBD1
TGCGCCAGCAGCAGTCGGACAGGGAGGAACGAGCAGTACTTC
CASSSRTGRNEQYF
>TRBJ2-3|once|TRBV7-9|-
TGTGCCAGCAGCTTAGGTGGGGCGCGCGGTGGGACAGATACGCAGTATTTT
CASSLGGARGGTDTQYF
>TRBJ1-5|few|TRBV6-1|-
TGTGCCAGCCGCGGGGGGAACAGAAGCAATCAGCCCCAGCATTTT
CASRGGNRSNQPQHF
>TRBJ2-1|-|TRBV13|TRBD2
TGTGCCAGCAGCTTAGGATGGGAGCGGGAGGGATACAATGAGCAGTTCTTC
CASSLGWEREGYNEQFF
>TRBJ2-5|-|TRBV25-1|-
TGTGCCAGCAGTGAAAGGCGATCGGGTAGCAGCCAAGAGACCCAGTACTTC
CASSERRSGSSQETQYF
>TRBJ1-1|-|TRBV6-5|-
TGTGCCAGCAGGAGGTCGAACACTGAAGCTTTCTTT
CASRRSNTEAFF